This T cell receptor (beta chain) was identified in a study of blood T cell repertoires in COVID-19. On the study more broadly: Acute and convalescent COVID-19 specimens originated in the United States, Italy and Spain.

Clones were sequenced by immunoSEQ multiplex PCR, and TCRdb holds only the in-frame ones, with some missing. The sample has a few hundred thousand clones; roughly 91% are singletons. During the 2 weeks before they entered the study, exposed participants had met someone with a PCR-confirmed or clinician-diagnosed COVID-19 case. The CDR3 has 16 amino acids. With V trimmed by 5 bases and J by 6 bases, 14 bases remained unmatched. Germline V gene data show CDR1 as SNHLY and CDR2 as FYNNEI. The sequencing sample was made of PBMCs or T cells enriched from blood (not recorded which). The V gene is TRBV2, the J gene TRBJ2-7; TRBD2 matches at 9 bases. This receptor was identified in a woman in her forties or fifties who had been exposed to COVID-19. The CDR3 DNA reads TGTGCCAGCAGTTATCGGGACAGCGGGGGGCTGAGCGAGCAGTACTTC. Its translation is CASSYRDSGGLSEQYF.